The T cell receptor (beta chain) under discussion was sequenced for a study of cytomegalovirus exposure and HLA in healthy donors. V gave up 0 bases and J gave up 5 bases, with 15 bases separating them. Germline assignment: CDR1 SGHNT and CDR2 YYREEE (reference sequence). The CDR3 length is 15 residues. 13 Jbeta primers and 60 Vbeta primers were used for the PCR. TCRdb's copy holds only in-frame clones and misses some; the assay was immunoSEQ multiplex PCR. The sample has around 100,000 clones, around 80% seen once. Study-wide results and caveats: High sensitivity and specificity were reportedly achieved when the classifier diagnosed cytomegalovirus status. TCR beta chains numbering approximately 150 were designated cytomegalovirus-associated. Per published accounts, TCR beta sequences correctly predicted the HLA-A and HLA-B alleles of most subjects.

Donors in the study were healthy people who gave bone marrow. In the case of this clone: What it binds is unknown.

This chain connects TRBV5-4 to TRBJ2-7, with D possibly matching TRBD2 (5 bases). The sample consisted of PBMCs. The TCR sequence derives from a man aged 35 to 55 in good health and CMV-seropositive. As DNA, the CDR3 is TGTGCCAGCAGCTTGGCCAAAGCTAACGGGGACGAGCAGTACTTC. Its translation: CASSLAKANGDEQYF.